Each of the 19 T cell receptor beta chains below was sequenced from the same sample in a study of PD-L1 blockade in urothelial cancer. Some clones are missing from TCRdb's copy, which holds only in-frame ones; the method was immunoSEQ multiplex PCR. The sample shows about 83,000 clones, approximately 90% of them seen only once. The input for sequencing was PBMCs, taken around atezolizumab (anti-PD-L1) treatment. Source of these receptors: an older woman with urothelial cancer.

The chain recombines TRBV28 with TRBJ2-3; D possibly corresponds to TRBD1 (6 bases). The V and J ends lost 2 bases and 0 bases respectively, with 9 bases between them. Germline V gives CDR1 MDHEN, CDR2 SYDVKM. The CDR3 contains 15 residues. The CDR3 bases are TGTGCCAGCAGTTTAAGGGGGATTAGCACAGATACGCAGTATTTT. It is translated as CASSLRGISTDTQYF.

J is TRBJ2-3 and V is TRBV28; 14 bases map to TRBD2. The ends lost 7 bases at V and 14 bases at J; junction bases unmatched: 11. Looked up from germline, CDR1 is MDHEN and CDR2 is SYDVKM. This CDR3 region has 14 residues. CDR3 in DNA: TGTGCCAGCACCCCCGCCCGGACTAGCGGGAGGTCGTATTTT. Its protein is CASTPARTSGRSYF.

The chain couples TRBV6-4 to TRBJ1-5; D uncertain. V lost 2 bases to trimming and J lost 2 bases, with 10 bases between them. The germline CDR1 and CDR2 sequences are MRHNA and SNTAGT. The CDR3 contains 15 residues. CDR3 in DNA: TGTGCCAGCAGTGACAGAAGGACTCGCAATCAGCCCCAGCATTTT. The encoded protein is CASSDRRTRNQPQHF.

In its sample, this clone was seen once. V usage is TRBV5-4 and J usage is TRBJ2-7; TRBD1 matches at 9 bases. Germline loops: CDR1 SGHNT, CDR2 YYREEE (reference sequence). With V trimmed by 4 bases and J by 9 bases, 5 bases remained unmatched. The CDR3 totals 12 residues. For the CDR3, the DNA is TGTGCCAGCAGCCTGGACAGGGGAGGGCAGTACTTC. Encoded protein: CASSLDRGGQYF.

The V call is TRBV9, the J call TRBJ2-3, with 11 bases identical to TRBD2. This CDR3 contains 17 residues. V was pared by 0 bases and J by 5 bases, with 8 bases of the junction left unmatched. Germline V CDR1 and CDR2: SGDLS, YYNGEE. CDR3 nucleotide sequence: TGTGCCAGCAGCGTAGCAGTAGCGGGAGGGCCGGGAGATACGCAGTATTTT. As protein: CASSVAVAGGPGDTQYF.

This chain links TRBV2 with TRBJ1-3; D is possibly TRBD1 (5 bases). CDR1 is SNHLY and CDR2 is FYNNEI in the germline V gene. Trimming took off 4 bases at V and 3 bases at J, with 16 bases between the two ends. This CDR3 has 16 amino acids. The CDR3 sequence is CASSVERGSFGNTIYF. In DNA form, the CDR3 reads TGTGCCAGCAGTGTGGAAAGGGGAAGTTTTGGAAACACCATATATTTT.

V and J are TRBV2 and TRBJ1-1, with D possibly TRBD1 on 5 matching bases. The CDR3 length is 13 residues. Per germline, CDR1 SNHLY and CDR2 FYNNEI. V dropped 8 bases and J dropped 3 bases, with 13 bases sitting between them. In DNA form, the CDR3 reads TGTGCCAGCCCCGCGGTAGGGGACACTGAAGCTTTCTTT. Translation: CASPAVGDTEAFF.

V usage is TRBV6-1 and J usage is TRBJ1-5; 7 positions agree with TRBD1. The CDR3 runs to 16 residues. V trimming: 2 bases; J trimming: 7 bases; junction bases outside the gene matches: 11. Germline CDR1 reads MNHNS; CDR2 reads SASEGT. The CDR3 protein is CASSERGQRVGQPQHF. For the CDR3, the DNA is TGTGCCAGCAGTGAAAGGGGACAGCGGGTGGGCCAGCCCCAGCATTTT.

V is TRBV29-1 and J is TRBJ1-1; unclear D gene. Deletions cut 3 bases from V and 0 bases from J, with 8 bases between. This CDR3 is 13 amino acids long. In germline, CDR1 is SQVTM, CDR2 ANQGSEA. The DNA for the CDR3 is TGCAGCGTTGACGGGGAGATGAACACTGAAGCTTTCTTT. It codes for CSVDGEMNTEAFF.

The chain recombines TRBV11-2 with TRBJ2-3; TRBD2 is a possible D gene (5 bases). V lost 2 bases, J lost 4 bases, and 16 bases lay in between. The germline V gene has CDR1 SGHAT and CDR2 FQNNGV. The CDR3 has 16 residues. As DNA, the CDR3 is TGTGCCAGCAGCTTATACCCACCGCCTAGCTCAGATACGCAGTATTTT. Amino acids: CASSLYPPPSSDTQYF.

This chain connects TRBV7-9 to TRBJ2-7, with TRBD1 matching over 9 bases. The CDR3 is made up of 15 amino acids. The germline V gene has CDR1 SEHNR and CDR2 FQNEAQ (reference sequence). V shed 4 bases, J shed 5 bases, and the junction held 9 bases outside the gene matches. The CDR3 bases are TGTGCCAGCAGCTCAGGGGACAGGGCCTTCCACGAGCAGTACTTC. Its protein is CASSSGDRAFHEQYF. The full variable domain, with the rest looked up from reference TRBV7-9 and TRBJ2-7, is DTGVSQNPRHKITKRGQNVTFRCDPISEHNRLYWYRQTLGQGPEFLTYFQNEAQLEKSRLLSDRFSAERPKGSFSTLEIQRTEQGDSAMYLCASSSGDRAFHEQYFGPGTRLTVT.

J is TRBJ2-3 and V is TRBV19, with D unresolved. The CDR3 spans 13 residues. Germline CDR1 reads LNHDA; CDR2 reads SQIVND (reference sequence). The V end lost 3 bases, the J end lost 2 bases, and 6 bases lay between the germline ends. The CDR3 nucleotides read TGTGCCAGTAGTATTGTCATCACAGATACGCAGTATTTT. As protein: CASSIVITDTQYF.

The chain carries TRBV4-3 and TRBJ2-7, with 10 nucleotides matching TRBD1. The ends lost 1 base at V and 5 bases at J; junction bases unmatched: 8. Germline lookup yields CDR1 LGHNA and CDR2 YSLEER. The CDR3 length is 16 residues. CDR3 in amino acids: CASSQGLDRGYNEQYF. CDR3 DNA sequence: TGCGCCAGCAGCCAAGGTCTGGACAGGGGGTATAACGAGCAGTACTTC.

The chain is built from TRBV5-1 and TRBJ1-6; no definite D call. CDR3 length equals 15 residues. Germline values: CDR1 SGHRS, CDR2 YFSETQ. Trimming pared 3 bases from V and 8 bases from J, leaving 15 bases between. CDR3 region: CASSSGEPGYSPLHF. CDR3 bases: TGCGCCAGCAGCTCCGGGGAGCCGGGGTATTCACCCCTCCACTTT.

The chain is built from TRBV25-1 and TRBJ2-2; TRBD2 matches 8 bases. CDR1 MGHDK and CDR2 SYGVNS come from the germline V gene. CDR3 length: 17 amino acids. The J segment lost 6 bases and the V segment lost 10 bases, leaving 19 bases of the junction unmatched. In DNA form, the CDR3 reads TGTGCCACCCGCCATAGGGTCACCAGCGGGGGTTCCGGGGAGCTGTTTTTT. Its protein product is CATRHRVTSGGSGELFF.

This chain uses TRBV5-1 with TRBJ2-5; 9 positions agree with TRBD2. With V trimmed by 4 bases and J by 5 bases, 12 bases remained unmatched. This CDR3 spans 16 amino acids. Germline loops: CDR1 SGHRS, CDR2 YFSETQ. DNA for the CDR3: TGCGCCAGCAGCAGGCGGTTAGCGGGGGTTACGGAGACCCAGTACTTC. Its translation: CASSRRLAGVTETQYF.

The V call is TRBV27, the J call TRBJ2-7; 7 positions agree with TRBD1. V dropped 5 bases and J dropped 3; count of bases not matched to a gene: 7. The CDR3 covers 14 residues. Per germline, CDR1 MNHEY and CDR2 SMNVEV (reference sequence). CDR3 region: CASSPMTGIYEQYF. The CDR3 DNA is TGTGCCAGCAGTCCTATGACAGGGATCTACGAGCAGTACTTC.

This clone was seen only once. The chain carries TRBV28 and TRBJ1-2, with 9 bases fitting TRBD1. Unmatched junction bases numbered 11, after V lost 8 bases and J lost 7 bases. There are 14 residues in the CDR3. Germline CDR1 MDHEN, CDR2 SYDVKM. For the CDR3, the DNA is TGTGCCAGCTATACCCCCGGGACAGGGTTTGGCTACACCTTC. Residues: CASYTPGTGFGYTF.

The rearrangement joins TRBV6-1 to TRBJ1-1, with D perhaps TRBD1 (6 bases). CDR3 size: 13 residues. CDR1 and CDR2 (germline): MNHNS, SASEGT. Trimming removed 8 bases from V and 1 base from J, with 11 bases in between. DNA for the CDR3: TGTGCCAGCGACCGGGACACGAACACTGAAGCTTTCTTT. It specifies CASDRDTNTEAFF.